Below, one T cell receptor beta chain is given with its context. The study made its TCR cDNA through 5'RACE template switching. That step introduced a universal primer site along with UMIs. TCRdb re-derived calls from the 5' RACE reads in MiXCR, one entry per CDR3 protein. The table includes 300,000 to 350,000 distinct CDR3 sequences, roughly 8.4% detected once. This entry is derived from a study of T cells after yellow fever vaccination. Germline-derived CDR1 and CDR2 are LGHNA and YNFKEQ. With 0 bases removed from V and 7 bases from J, the gap between germline ends came to 9 bases. This CDR3 spans 14 amino acids.

This receptor was obtained from a man aged 18 to 35 who received the YFV17D yellow fever vaccine. The chain recombines TRBV4-2 with TRBJ2-2; no clear D. The sample consisted of PBMCs, taken more than 35 days after the first yellow fever vaccination. The CDR3 nucleotides read TGTGCCAGCAGCCAAGAGAGTGATAGCGGGGAGCTGTTTTTT. Translating it yields CASSQESDSGELFF.